Following are 9 T cell receptor beta chains from one sample sequenced in a study of brain T cells in children with intractable seizures (dated by TCRdb to the early 2020s). The sample's time point label, in plain terms: resected brain tissue, or blood drawn just prior to surgery. The receptor library was made with the immunoSEQ multiplex PCR assay. The clones in this table, taken by TCRdb from immuneACCESS, are in-frame only. Not every clone is retained; where verified, under half of the shortfall comes from an unresolved V gene, and the cause of the rest is unknown. This sample lists about 22,000 clones; approximately 94% were detected once. The top ten hold 5% to 7% of the sample. Material: peripheral blood, obtained at surgery. All receptors come from a boy younger than 18 with focal cortical dysplasia and intractable seizures.

The rearrangement uses TRBV7-9 and TRBJ2-2; D gene uncertain. The CDR3 totals 16 residues. Germline V lookup: CDR1 SEHNR, CDR2 FQNEAQ (reference sequence). V was shortened by 0 bases and J by 0 bases, with 8 bases between the two germline ends. The CDR3 loop reads CASSLALGPNTGELFF. CDR3 coding DNA: TGTGCCAGCAGCTTAGCGCTTGGACCGAACACCGGGGAGCTGTTTTTT. The full variable domain, with the rest looked up from reference TRBV7-9 and TRBJ2-2, is DTGVSQNPRHKITKRGQNVTFRCDPISEHNRLYWYRQTLGQGPEFLTYFQNEAQLEKSRLLSDRFSAERPKGSFSTLEIQRTEQGDSAMYLCASSLALGPNTGELFFGEGSRLTVL.

This sequence joins TRBV5-1 and TRBJ1-3; 7 positions match TRBD1. CDR3 length: 15 residues. Germline assignment: CDR1 SGHRS and CDR2 YFSETQ. The ends lost 4 bases at V and 0 bases at J; junction bases unmatched: 4. The CDR3 reads CASSVTGVSGNTIYF. The CDR3 nucleotides read TGCGCCAGCAGCGTTACAGGGGTCTCTGGAAACACCATATATTTT.

V gene TRBV6-6 combines with J gene TRBJ1-2, with a tentative D call TRBD1 (5 bases). Trimming left V 2 bases short and J 7 bases short, with 11 bases between. From germline, CDR1 is MNHNY and CDR2 SVGAGI (reference sequence). The CDR3 totals 13 residues. The CDR3 DNA sequence: TGTGCCAGCAGTTACGAGGGGAGAGGTGGCTACACCTTC. Translating gives CASSYEGRGGYTF.

The chain couples TRBV3-1 (or the pseudogene TRBV3-2) to TRBJ2-2; 7 bases agree with TRBD1. The CDR3 extends over 15 amino acids. Looked up from germline, CDR1 is LGHDT and CDR2 is YNNKEL (reference sequence). V trimming: 2 bases; J trimming: 4 bases; junction bases outside the gene matches: 4. The CDR3: CASSQRQGVTGELFF. The CDR3 DNA sequence: TGTGCCAGCAGCCAACGACAGGGCGTCACCGGGGAGCTGTTTTTT.

The V gene is TRBV11-2, the J gene TRBJ2-3; 10 bases align to TRBD2. Germline CDR1 reads SGHAT; CDR2 reads FQNNGV. This CDR3 is built from 14 residues. The junction had 0 bases not matched to a gene; V was cut back by 3 bases and J by 3 bases. DNA of the CDR3: TGTGCCAGCAGCTTTAGCGGGAGGACAGATACGCAGTATTTT. It codes for CASSFSGRTDTQYF.

The chain is built from TRBV6-6 and TRBJ1-5, with D hard to call. The CDR3 has 14 amino acids. Germline V gives CDR1 MNHNY, CDR2 SVGAGI (reference sequence). Trimming pared 6 bases from V and 0 bases from J, leaving 9 bases between. In DNA form, the CDR3 reads TGTGCCAGCAGCAACACAAATAGCAATCAGCCCCAGCATTTT. Translation gives CASSNTNSNQPQHF.

The chain has TRBV24-1 and TRBJ2-3; perhaps TRBD2 as D (6 bases). This CDR3 region has 17 residues. Trimming removed 5 bases from V and 2 bases from J, with 19 bases in between. Germline V CDR1 and CDR2: KGHDR, SFDVKD. The CDR3 here is CATSAPAGRGYTDTQYF. As DNA, the CDR3 is TGTGCCACCAGTGCCCCCGCCGGGAGAGGGTACACAGATACGCAGTATTTT.

The chain uses TRBV5-4 and TRBJ2-7, with 13 bases identical to TRBD2. CDR3 length equals 19 residues. Germline V gene lookup returns CDR1 SGHNT and CDR2 YYREEE (reference sequence). With 4 bases clipped from V and 5 bases from J, the junction kept 18 bases outside the gene matches. The DNA for the CDR3 is TGTGCCAGCAGCCCCGCCCCCGGGACTAGCGGGACTGGTGAGAACGAGCAGTACGTC. Its translation: CASSPAPGTSGTGENEQYV.

The chain recombines TRBV7-6 with TRBJ2-1; 10 nucleotides line up with TRBD2. The germline gives CDR1 SGHVS, CDR2 FNYEAQ. The V and J ends lost 6 bases and 7 bases, in that order; junction bases with no gene match: 9. This CDR3 comprises 15 residues. CDR3 sequence reads: CASRKWLAGENEQFF. The CDR3 coding sequence is TGTGCCAGCAGAAAGTGGCTAGCGGGAGAGAATGAGCAGTTCTTC.